These 27 T cell receptor beta chains came from one sample sequenced in a study of shared clonotypes between healthy human individuals. Some clones are missing from TCRdb's copy, which holds only in-frame ones; the method was immunoSEQ multiplex PCR. The repertoire holds about 1.5 million clones, with approximately 96% as singletons. Material for sequencing was naive CD4+ T cells sorted from blood. Noted subset: CD45RA+ positively selected. These receptors were obtained from a man aged 25 to 40 in good health.

For this clone: Other nucleotide sequences in the sample specify the same CDR3. This chain links TRBV28 with TRBJ2-7; 7 nucleotides agree with TRBD2. After removal of 5 bases from V and 3 bases from J, the junction contained 7 bases not matched to a gene. Germline assignment: CDR1 MDHEN and CDR2 SYDVKM. The CDR3 has 14 residues. The CDR3 reads CASSPGTTVYEQYF. Written as DNA, the CDR3 is TGTGCCAGCAGTCCGGGGACTACGGTCTACGAGCAGTACTTC.

The genes are TRBV5-1 and TRBJ1-4, with D possibly being TRBD1 (5 bases). The CDR3 extends over 16 amino acids. V gave up 4 bases and J gave up 3 bases, with 16 bases separating them. CDR1 is SGHRS and CDR2 is YFSETQ in the germline V gene. The CDR3 region is CASSPRVVGANEKLFF. CDR3 coding DNA: TGCGCCAGCAGCCCACGAGTGGTGGGGGCTAATGAAAAACTGTTTTTT.

The chain uses TRBV7-9 and TRBJ2-7, with TRBD1 as a possible D gene (6 bases). The CDR3 has 14 amino acids. Per germline, CDR1 SEHNR and CDR2 FQNEAQ (reference sequence). Deletions cut 3 bases from V and 5 bases from J, with 14 bases between. In nucleotides, the CDR3 is TGTGCCAGCAGCTTTTACAGGGATTCAGACGAGCAGTACTTC. Protein product: CASSFYRDSDEQYF.

V gene TRBV5-4 combines with J gene TRBJ2-3; D might be TRBD1 or TRBD2, each matching 5 bases. The V end lost 2 bases, the J end lost 6 bases, and 7 bases lay between the germline ends. This CDR3 has 12 amino acids. Germline V gene sequence: CDR1 SGHNT, CDR2 YYREEE (reference sequence). CDR3 in DNA: TGTGCCAGCAGCTTCAGGGAGGATACGCAGTATTTT. It encodes CASSFREDTQYF.

This sequence joins TRBV2 and TRBJ2-1; D gene ambiguous. This CDR3 spans 16 amino acids. The germline V gene encodes CDR1 SNHLY and CDR2 FYNNEI. V lost 6 bases and J 4 bases, leaving 19 bases between the germline ends. CDR3 in amino acids: CASSLRSMPFYNEQFF. The CDR3 nucleotides read TGTGCCAGCAGCTTGCGGTCGATGCCCTTTTACAATGAGCAGTTCTTC.

The chain employs TRBV4-3 and TRBJ2-3; 12 bases map to TRBD2. The V segment lost 0 bases and the J segment 4 bases; nucleotides outside the gene matches: 8. This CDR3 is 18 amino acids long. Germline V gives CDR1 LGHNA, CDR2 YSLEER. CDR3 sequence reads: CASSQDAGTSGPADTQYF. CDR3 nucleotides: TGCGCCAGCAGCCAAGATGCCGGGACTAGCGGGCCGGCAGATACGCAGTATTTT.

The chain carries TRBV6-5 and TRBJ2-2, with 7 bases fitting TRBD2. The CDR3 contains 15 residues. Looked up from germline, CDR1 is MNHEY and CDR2 is SVGAGI. V dropped 8 bases and J dropped 7; count of bases not matched to a gene: 13. This CDR3 is CASSSTSVGNGELFF. CDR3 nucleotide sequence: TGTGCCAGCTCCTCCACTAGCGTAGGGAACGGGGAGCTGTTTTTT.

The V gene is TRBV2, the J gene TRBJ2-5; TRBD1 matches 9 bases. From germline, CDR1 is SNHLY and CDR2 FYNNEI. The junction had 7 bases not matched to a gene; V was cut back by 6 bases and J by 2 bases. CDR3 length: 15 residues. CDR3 in amino acids: CASRRAGTGQETQYF. CDR3 DNA: TGTGCCAGCAGGAGAGCCGGGACAGGGCAAGAGACCCAGTACTTC.

The rearrangement links TRBV9 to TRBJ2-1; TRBD1 is a possible D gene (5 bases). CDR1 and CDR2 (germline): SGDLS, YYNGEE. There are 14 residues in the CDR3. V was clipped by 4 bases and J by 2 bases, with 10 bases between them. The CDR3 reads CASSLSGTYNEQFF. CDR3 bases: TGTGCCAGCAGCCTCTCAGGGACCTACAATGAGCAGTTCTTC.

The rearrangement links TRBV18 to TRBJ2-5, with D perhaps matching TRBD2 (6 bases). The length of the CDR3 is 13 residues. Deletions cut 3 bases from V and 9 bases from J, with 14 bases between. Germline lookup yields CDR1 KGHSH and CDR2 LQKENI. DNA of the CDR3: TGTGCCAGCTCACCGCGGGACTTTCGGGCCCAGTACTTC. This encodes CASSPRDFRAQYF.

V usage is TRBV14 and J usage is TRBJ2-2, with D tentatively TRBD2 (6 bases). V dropped 6 bases and J dropped 2 bases, with 13 bases sitting between them. This CDR3 is built from 15 residues. From germline, CDR1 is SGHDN and CDR2 FVKESK. Written as DNA, the CDR3 is TGTGCCAGCAGAATGCGCGGGATAAACACCGGGGAGCTGTTTTTT. This gives the protein CASRMRGINTGELFF.

V and J are TRBV15 and TRBJ1-5; tentatively, D is TRBD1 (6 bases). V was cut by 3 bases and J by 5 bases, with 14 bases left in between. CDR3 length: 15 amino acids. The V gene's germline CDR1 is LNHNV and CDR2 YYDKDF (reference sequence). CDR3 DNA: TGTGCCACCAGCAGGACCTTGACAGGAGATCAGCCCCAGCATTTT. Residues: CATSRTLTGDQPQHF.

V is TRBV5-8 and J is TRBJ2-3, with 14 bases fitting TRBD2. The V gene end was trimmed by 5 bases and the J gene end by 14 bases; junction bases not matched to a gene: 13. The CDR3 totals 15 residues. Germline values: CDR1 SGHTS, CDR2 YDEGEE. The CDR3 nucleotides read TGTGCCAGCAGAAGAACCGGGACTAGCGGGAGAACAGCGTATTTT. Amino acids: CASRRTGTSGRTAYF.

The chain recombines TRBV7-9 with TRBJ2-2, with TRBD1 as a possible D gene (6 bases). The germline V gene encodes CDR1 SEHNR and CDR2 FQNEAQ (reference sequence). Trimming pared 4 bases from V and 6 bases from J, leaving 12 bases between. The CDR3 length is 14 residues. The CDR3 is CASSSRAGAGELFF. The CDR3 region has the DNA TGTGCCAGCAGCTCGAGGGCAGGGGCCGGGGAGCTGTTTTTT.

This clone was detected once. The rearrangement joins TRBV5-1 to TRBJ2-1, with D possibly TRBD2 on 6 matching bases. Germline values: CDR1 SGHRS, CDR2 YFSETQ. Deletions cut 4 bases from V and 5 bases from J, with 19 bases between. The CDR3 length is 16 residues. The CDR3 sequence is CASSPRERAGHNEQFF. DNA for the CDR3: TGCGCCAGCAGCCCCCGGGAGCGGGCGGGGCACAATGAGCAGTTCTTC.

This rearrangement joins TRBV14 to TRBJ2-2, with D possibly being TRBD2 (6 bases). This CDR3 comprises 13 residues. V dropped 8 bases and J dropped 5 bases, with 12 bases sitting between them. Germline lookup yields CDR1 SGHDN and CDR2 FVKESK. The CDR3 here is CASGGVGTGELFF. In DNA, the CDR3 is TGTGCCAGCGGAGGGGTAGGGACCGGGGAGCTGTTTTTT.

Concerning this clone itself: Relative to the germline gene, one junction end is altered; a read error may explain this. The identical CDR3 is also encoded by other nucleotide sequences in the sample. The V call is TRBV11-3, the J call TRBJ2-2; TRBD1 is a possible D gene (5 bases). The CDR3 extends over 14 amino acids. Germline CDR1 SGHNT, CDR2 YENEEA. In DNA, the CDR3 is TGTGCCAGCAGCCTAGACAGAGACACCGGGGAGCTGTTTTTT. Translation: CASSLDRDTGELFF.

This chain joins TRBV11-1 and TRBJ2-2, with D maybe TRBD1 (6 bases). CDR3 length equals 16 residues. The ends were cut back, 3 bases at V and 0 bases at J, with 11 bases in the middle. CDR1 SGHAT and CDR2 FQDESV come from the germline V gene (reference sequence). CDR3 protein: CASSFRTGTNTGELFF. The CDR3 DNA is TGTGCCAGCAGCTTCCGAACAGGGACGAACACCGGGGAGCTGTTTTTT.

This chain uses TRBV9 with TRBJ2-1, with 14 bases aligning to TRBD2. The CDR3 covers 16 residues. V shed 0 bases and J 9 bases; nucleotides not matched to a gene: 5. Germline V gene sequence: CDR1 SGDLS, CDR2 YYNGEE. The CDR3 region has the DNA TGTGCCAGCAGCGTAGAGGGACTAGCGGGAGTGGTTGAGCAGTTCTTC. Translated, it gives CASSVEGLAGVVEQFF.

V is TRBV5-1 and J is TRBJ2-2, with no clear D. This CDR3 is built from 14 residues. Per the germline V gene, CDR1 is SGHRS and CDR2 is YFSETQ. The V gene lost 0 bases and the J gene lost 4 bases, with 7 bases spanning the gap. CDR3 loop: CASSLGGRTGELFF. DNA of the CDR3: TGCGCCAGCAGCTTGGGAGGTCGCACCGGGGAGCTGTTTTTT.

DNA for the CDR3: TGCGCCAGCAGTGATCCCCGGACTAGCGGGATTCTGGCTGGGGCCAACGTCCTGACTTTC. This translates into CASSDPRTSGILAGANVLTF. The chain uses TRBV10-2 and TRBJ2-6; 12 positions agree with TRBD2. CDR3 length: 20 amino acids. CDR1 and CDR2 from the germline V gene are WSHSY and SAAADI. With V trimmed by 3 bases and J by 2 bases, 11 bases remained unmatched.

The chain carries TRBV5-4 and TRBJ2-1; TRBD2 matches at 14 bases. CDR3 length: 15 residues. The V segment lost 3 bases and the J segment 10 bases; nucleotides outside the gene matches: 6. Germline V gene lookup returns CDR1 SGHNT and CDR2 YYREEE (reference sequence). CDR3 nucleotide sequence: TGTGCCAGCAGCTCAGGGACTAGCGGGAGCGGAGAGCAGTTCTTC. It codes for CASSSGTSGSGEQFF.

The count of this clone is one. The genes are TRBV27 and TRBJ2-1, with 7 nucleotides matching TRBD2. There are 15 residues in the CDR3. Germline trimming cut 2 bases from V and 7 bases from J; bases unmatched to any gene: 8. Germline lookup yields CDR1 MNHEY and CDR2 SMNVEV (reference sequence). CDR3: CASSLVSGVGNEQFF. Here the CDR3 DNA reads TGTGCCAGCAGTTTAGTGAGCGGGGTCGGGAATGAGCAGTTCTTC.

This chain joins TRBV27 and TRBJ2-1; 8 bases align to TRBD1. Trimming removed 6 bases from V and 2 bases from J; junction bases left unmatched: 9. Per germline, CDR1 MNHEY and CDR2 SMNVEV (reference sequence). The CDR3 runs 16 residues. The CDR3 DNA sequence: TGTGCCAGCAGCCTTCAGGGGGCGGGGACCTACAATGAGCAGTTCTTC. Protein sequence: CASSLQGAGTYNEQFF.

The chain joins TRBV6-1 to TRBJ2-3; 10 bases align to TRBD1. This CDR3 spans 13 amino acids. Germline trimming cut 10 bases from V and 3 bases from J; bases unmatched to any gene: 4. Germline V gene sequence: CDR1 MNHNS, CDR2 SASEGT. DNA of the CDR3: TGTGCCATCGACAGGGGGCTAACAGATACGCAGTATTTT. It specifies CAIDRGLTDTQYF.

This chain connects TRBV9 to TRBJ2-1; 7 nucleotides agree with TRBD2. The CDR3 is 15 residues long. Germline CDR1 reads SGDLS; CDR2 reads YYNGEE. With V trimmed by 0 bases and J by 2 bases, 2 bases remained unmatched. In DNA form, the CDR3 reads TGTGCCAGCAGCGTAGAGGGACTAACCTACAATGAGCAGTTCTTC. Encoded protein: CASSVEGLTYNEQFF.

This clone was picked up one time. The chain uses TRBV28 and TRBJ2-3; D uncertain. CDR1 is MDHEN, CDR2 SYDVKM, per germline. This CDR3 is 13 amino acids long. Trimming removed 5 bases at V and 3 bases at J, with 9 bases between. CDR3 DNA sequence: TGTGCCAGCAGTATCGACGGTACAGATACGCAGTATTTT. Its translation is CASSIDGTDTQYF.